This T cell receptor (beta chain) originates from a study of shared clonotypes between healthy human individuals. V was trimmed by 0 bases and J by 9 bases, leaving 9 bases between them. The germline gives CDR1 LNHNV, CDR2 YYDKDF (reference sequence). The CDR3 has 13 amino acids. CD45RO-negative, CCR7-selected cells formed the naive CD8 fraction, which excluded terminally differentiated effector memory CD45RA+ cells. This clone was seen just once. Using immunoSEQ multiplex PCR, the repertoire was profiled, and TCRdb retains in-frame clones only, with some absent. Of over 800,000 clones listed, nearly 95% were seen once; the top ten hold less than 25%.

This receptor was taken from a man in his thirties or forties in good health. Sequenced input: naive CD8+ T cells sorted from blood. The J gene is TRBJ2-1, the V gene TRBV15; D gene ambiguous. CDR3 sequence: CATSRDRMSEQFF. In DNA form, the CDR3 reads TGTGCCACCAGCAGAGATCGGATGTCTGAGCAGTTCTTC.